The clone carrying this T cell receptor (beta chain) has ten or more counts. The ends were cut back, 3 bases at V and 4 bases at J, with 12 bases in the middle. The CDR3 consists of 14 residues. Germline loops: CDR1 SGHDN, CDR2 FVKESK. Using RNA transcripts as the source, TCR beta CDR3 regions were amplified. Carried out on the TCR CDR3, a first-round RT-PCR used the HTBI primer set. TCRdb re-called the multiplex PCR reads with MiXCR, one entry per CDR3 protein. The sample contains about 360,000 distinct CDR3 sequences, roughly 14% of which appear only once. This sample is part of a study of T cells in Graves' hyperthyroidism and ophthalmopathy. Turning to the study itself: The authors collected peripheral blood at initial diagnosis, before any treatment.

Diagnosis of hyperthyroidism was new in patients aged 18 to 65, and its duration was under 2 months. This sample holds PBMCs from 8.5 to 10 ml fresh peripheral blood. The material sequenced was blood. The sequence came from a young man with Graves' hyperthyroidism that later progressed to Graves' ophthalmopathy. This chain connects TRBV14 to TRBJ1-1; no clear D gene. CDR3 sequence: CASSQAGPSTEAFF. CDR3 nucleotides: TGTGCCAGCAGCCAGGCCGGCCCGAGCACTGAAGCTTTCTTT.